This TCR beta chain derives from a study of cytomegalovirus exposure and HLA in healthy donors. To note about this clone: Its specificity is not known.

General observations from the study: CMV serostatus was the only immune exposure information that was available. Several of the most significant clusters appeared linked to common viral pathogens, based on a later analysis. Researchers left out some V segments, among them TRBV6-2 and TRBV6-3, as indistinguishable. In presence/absence analyses, roughly uniform sequencing depth across donors was assumed.

The germline gives CDR1 MGHDK, CDR2 SYGVNS. Trimming took 4 bases from V and 0 from J; bases not matched to a gene: 9. This CDR3 spans 16 amino acids. Primers included in the PCR were 60 Vbeta and 13 Jbeta primers. TCRdb keeps only in-frame clones here, not all; method: immunoSEQ multiplex PCR. The repertoire consists of tens of thousands of clones, with roughly 65% occurring once and the leading ten covering about 1.9%. The receptor was isolated from a woman younger than 45 in good health and CMV-seronegative. The rearrangement uses TRBV25-1 and TRBJ2-7; 7 nucleotides agree with TRBD2. Sample: PBMCs. The CDR3 reads CASSAFAGEFSYEQYF. The DNA for the CDR3 is TGTGCCAGCAGTGCGTTTGCGGGGGAGTTCTCCTACGAGCAGTACTTC.